What follows is one T cell receptor (beta chain) and its context. This specimen comes from a study of spatial heterogeneity in lung cancer. TCRdb independently ran MiXCR on the 5' RACE reads; one entry per CDR3 protein. The sample includes about 42,000 distinct CDR3 sequences, about 6.5% of them seen just once. The time point here: sample taken at primary tumor resection. Donation came from 70 or so patients with untreated early-stage non-small cell lung cancer. No cell sorting; template was whole RNA from tumor, lung tissue or PBMC. Germline V CDR1 and CDR2: MGHRA, YSYEKL. The CDR3 length is 15 residues. Trimming removed 1 base from V and 5 bases from J; junction bases left unmatched: 6.

This sequence was found in a female donor with early-stage non-small cell lung cancer. This sequence joins TRBV4-1 and TRBJ1-1; 8 bases align to TRBD1. The sequences come from PBMCs, collected at surgery. CDR3 in DNA: TGCGCCAGCAGCCAAGTCGTCGGACAGGGAACTGAAGCTTTCTTT. Translation: CASSQVVGQGTEAFF.